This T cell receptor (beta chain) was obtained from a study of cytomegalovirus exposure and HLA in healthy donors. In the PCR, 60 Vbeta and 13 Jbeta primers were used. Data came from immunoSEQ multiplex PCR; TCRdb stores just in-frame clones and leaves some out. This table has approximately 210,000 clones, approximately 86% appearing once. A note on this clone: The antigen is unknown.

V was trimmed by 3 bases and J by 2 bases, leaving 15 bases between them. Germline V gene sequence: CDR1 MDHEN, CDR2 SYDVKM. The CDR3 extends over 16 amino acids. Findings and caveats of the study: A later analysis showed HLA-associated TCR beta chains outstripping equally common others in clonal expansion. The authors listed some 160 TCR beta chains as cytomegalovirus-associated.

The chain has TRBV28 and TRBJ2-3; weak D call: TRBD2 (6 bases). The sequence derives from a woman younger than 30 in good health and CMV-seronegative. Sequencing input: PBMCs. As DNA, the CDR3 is TGTGCCAGCAGTTTCGGGGGTCCTCGACTCACAGATACGCAGTATTTT. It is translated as CASSFGGPRLTDTQYF.